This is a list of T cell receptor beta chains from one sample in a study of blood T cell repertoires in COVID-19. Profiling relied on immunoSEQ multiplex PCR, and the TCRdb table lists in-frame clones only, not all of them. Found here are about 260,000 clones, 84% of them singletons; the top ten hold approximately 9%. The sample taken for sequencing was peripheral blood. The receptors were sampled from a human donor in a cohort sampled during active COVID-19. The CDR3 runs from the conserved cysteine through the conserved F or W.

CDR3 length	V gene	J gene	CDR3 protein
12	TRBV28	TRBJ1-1	CASSGQGFPAFF
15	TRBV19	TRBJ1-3	CASSIGRDRGDTIYF
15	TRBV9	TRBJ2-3	CASSPWTLSTDTQYF
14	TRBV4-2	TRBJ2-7	CASSQNLAHYEQYF
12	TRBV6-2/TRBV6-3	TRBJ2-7	CASSYSSYEQYF
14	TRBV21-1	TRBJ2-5	CASGTGDHQETQYF
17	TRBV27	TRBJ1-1	CASQKSGTGVQTPRAFF
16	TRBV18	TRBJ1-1	CASSGGTPEMNTEAFF
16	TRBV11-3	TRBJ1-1	CASSPGQGQSYGEAFF
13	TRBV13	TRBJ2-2	CASRRQGNGELFF
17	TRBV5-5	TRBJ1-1	CASSPTGGGFVSTEAFF
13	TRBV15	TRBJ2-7	CATSRDTFHEQYF
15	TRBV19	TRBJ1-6	CASSLTRDRGSPLHF
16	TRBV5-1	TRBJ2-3	CASSSTSGRTADTQYF
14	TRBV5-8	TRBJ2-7	CASSLDRVSLEQYF
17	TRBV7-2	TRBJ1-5	CASSLAGLQGSGQPQHF
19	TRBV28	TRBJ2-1	CASSSTGLAITSSYNEQFF
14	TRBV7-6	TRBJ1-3	CASTKQPSGNTIYF
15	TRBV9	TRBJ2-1	CASSSRGQGANEQFF
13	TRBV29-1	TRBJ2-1	CSGCGGLDNEQFF
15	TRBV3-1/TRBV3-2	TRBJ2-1	CASSQEARTYNEQFF
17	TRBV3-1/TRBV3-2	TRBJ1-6	CASSPDSPFSYNSPLHF
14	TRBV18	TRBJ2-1	CASSPIAVTNEQFF
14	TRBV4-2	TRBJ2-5	CASSQERSQETQYF
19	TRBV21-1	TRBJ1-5	CASMICSRFWGKRNQPQHF
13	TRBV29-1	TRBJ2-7	CSVCTGTAYEQYF
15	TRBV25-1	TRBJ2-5	CASSGQGLGGETQYF
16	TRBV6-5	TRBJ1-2	CASSYWGPQGAFGYTF
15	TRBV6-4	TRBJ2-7	CASRGLAGVEYEQYF
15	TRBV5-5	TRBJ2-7	CASSVWTGGSYEQYF
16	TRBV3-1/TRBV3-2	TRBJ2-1	CASSQVGQGTYNEQFF
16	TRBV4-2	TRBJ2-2	CASSPRDIHNTGELFF
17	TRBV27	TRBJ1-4	CASRNSGVGGPNEKLFF